The rows below give T cell receptor beta chains drawn from one sample of a study of shared clonotypes between healthy human individuals. Generated by immunoSEQ multiplex PCR, the TCRdb table keeps only in-frame clones and is missing some. The sample consists of some 2.4 million clones, 90% to 95% of them appearing once. Sequenced: naive CD4+ T cells from PBMCs. These receptors originate from a young man in good health. Some clones in this sample may be carry-over from other donors' samples. The CDR3 runs from the conserved cysteine through the conserved F or W. The size entry is marked missing in some rows and otherwise reads once, few, many or a size class.

TRBV7-2	.	TRBJ2-2	CASSMGLANTGELFF
TRBV5-4	.	TRBJ1-4	CASSTGTDRNEKLFF
TRBV5-1	.	TRBJ2-3	CASFGGASGSTDTQYF
TRBV7-2	.	TRBJ1-5	CASSLGTGGAQPQHF
TRBV19	.	TRBJ2-2	CASSIDRASGSIVTGELFF
TRBV7-2	.	TRBJ2-2	CASSTRTSGTTGELFF
TRBV7-2	.	TRBJ2-2	CASSKTGTNTGELFF
TRBV4-2	.	TRBJ1-2	CASSQGGLGRPRRDYGYTF
TRBV7-2	once	TRBJ1-1	CASRGRQGISFF
TRBV21-1	.	TRBJ2-2	CASTRLAGSTGELFF
TRBV19	.	TRBJ2-5	CASSTSGWETQYF
TRBV9	once	TRBJ2-7	CASSTGTPLSEQYF
TRBV5-1	.	TRBJ2-1	CASSSRGTSGASYNEQFF
TRBV7-2	.	TRBJ2-3	CASSLEQATDTQYF
TRBV7-2	.	TRBJ2-2	CASSLVRSTGELFF
TRBV7-2	.	TRBJ2-5	CASRKGVVQYQETQYF
TRBV13	.	TRBJ2-1	CASSLSLVSGSSYNEQFF
TRBV18	.	TRBJ1-2	CASSQSRNNYGYTF
TRBV9	.	TRBJ1-3	CASSVTGGSGNTIYF
TRBV27	.	TRBJ2-7	CASSPGTGRPARYEQYF
TRBV28	.	TRBJ2-7	CASSPPGHSYEQYF
TRBV5-1	.	TRBJ2-5	CASSLGRTERQETQYF
TRBV7-2	.	TRBJ2-1	CASSLDRSSYNEQFF
TRBV25-1	.	TRBJ1-6	CASSPDSPRNSPLHF
TRBV27	.	TRBJ2-7	CASSSGTSGTVGSYEQYF
TRBV5-4	.	TRBJ2-1	CASTSRDRGNEQFF
TRBV2	.	TRBJ2-2	CASSAQGAGELFF
TRBV11-2	once	TRBJ2-3	CASSLDNPAGGGDTQYF
TRBV28	.	TRBJ2-7	CASSPAGSHEQYF
TRBV19	.	TRBJ1-2	CASSFIEAGDYGYTF
TRBV5-6	.	TRBJ2-5	CASSPDRGRTDFETQYF
TRBV27	.	TRBJ2-1	CASSPDRDNEQFF
TRBV30	.	TRBJ2-7	CAWRLDYRDYEQYF
TRBV28	.	TRBJ2-2	CASSLNLITGELFF
TRBV27	.	TRBJ2-7	CASSLVGTGHPYEQYF
TRBV7-8	.	TRBJ1-1	CASSFMTLNTEAFF
TRBV5-1	.	TRBJ1-2	CASSLGEGTTGYTF